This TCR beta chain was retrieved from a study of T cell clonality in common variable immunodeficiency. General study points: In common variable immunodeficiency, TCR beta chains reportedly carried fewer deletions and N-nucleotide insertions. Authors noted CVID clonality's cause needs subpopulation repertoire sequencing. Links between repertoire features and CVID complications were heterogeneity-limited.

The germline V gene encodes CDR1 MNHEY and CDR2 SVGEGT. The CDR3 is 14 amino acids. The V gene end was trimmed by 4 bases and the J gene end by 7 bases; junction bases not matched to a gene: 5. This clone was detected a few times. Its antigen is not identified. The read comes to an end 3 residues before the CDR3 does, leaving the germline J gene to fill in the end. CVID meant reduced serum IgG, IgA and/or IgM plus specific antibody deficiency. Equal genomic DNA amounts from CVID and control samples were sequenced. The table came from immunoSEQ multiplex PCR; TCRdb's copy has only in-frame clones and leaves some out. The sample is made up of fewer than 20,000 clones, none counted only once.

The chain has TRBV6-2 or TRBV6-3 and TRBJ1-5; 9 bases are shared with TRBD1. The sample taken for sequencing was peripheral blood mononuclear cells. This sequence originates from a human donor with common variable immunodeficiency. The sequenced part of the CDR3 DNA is TGTGCCAGCAGTTCGGGACAGGGCCAGCAGCCC. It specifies CASSSGQGQQP. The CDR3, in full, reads CASSSGQGQQPQHF.